This TCR beta chain was identified during a study of T cell changes during pregnancy in multiple sclerosis. As concerns this clone: An end of the junction differs from the germline gene, which may be a read error.

Germline values: CDR1 SSHAT, CDR2 FNYEAQ (reference sequence). The CDR3 loop spans 15 amino acids. The data were produced by immunoSEQ multiplex PCR, yet TCRdb's version contains in-frame clones alone and is incomplete. The sample lists some 80,000 clones, 90% to 95% occurring once. Sequencing was performed on CD4+ T cells from peripheral blood mononuclear cells, taken after pregnancy. The gene calls are TRBV7-7 and TRBJ2-5; a possible D gene is TRBD1 (6 bases). This clonotype was sampled from a female donor with multiple sclerosis, enrolled in a pregnancy study. The CDR3 here is CASSFGGSYQETQYF. The CDR3 DNA follows: TGTGCTAGCAGCTTTGGGGGCTCGTACCAAGAGACCCAGTACTTC.